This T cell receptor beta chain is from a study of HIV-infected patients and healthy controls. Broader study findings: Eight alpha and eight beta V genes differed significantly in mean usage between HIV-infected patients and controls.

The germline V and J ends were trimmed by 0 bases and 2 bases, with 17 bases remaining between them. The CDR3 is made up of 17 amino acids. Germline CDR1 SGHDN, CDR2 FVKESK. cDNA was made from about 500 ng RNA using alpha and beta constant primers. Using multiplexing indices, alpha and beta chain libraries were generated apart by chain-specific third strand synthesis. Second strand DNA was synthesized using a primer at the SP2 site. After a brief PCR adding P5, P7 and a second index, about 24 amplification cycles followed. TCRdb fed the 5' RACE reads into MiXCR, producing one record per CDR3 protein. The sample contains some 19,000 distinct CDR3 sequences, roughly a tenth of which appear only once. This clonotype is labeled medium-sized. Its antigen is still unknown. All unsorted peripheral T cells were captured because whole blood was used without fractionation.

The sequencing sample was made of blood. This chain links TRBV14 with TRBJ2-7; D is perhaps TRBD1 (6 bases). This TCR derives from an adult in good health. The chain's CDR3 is CASSQDGTGTLAYEQYF. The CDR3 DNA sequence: TGTGCCAGCAGCCAAGATGGGACCGGGACACTTGCCTACGAGCAGTACTTC. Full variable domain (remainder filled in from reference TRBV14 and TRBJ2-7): EAGVTQFPSHSVIEKGQTVTLRCDPISGHDNLYWYRRVMGKEIKFLLHFVKESKQDESGMPNNRFLAERTGGTYSTLKVQPAELEDSGVYFCASSQDGTGTLAYEQYFGPGTRLTVT.